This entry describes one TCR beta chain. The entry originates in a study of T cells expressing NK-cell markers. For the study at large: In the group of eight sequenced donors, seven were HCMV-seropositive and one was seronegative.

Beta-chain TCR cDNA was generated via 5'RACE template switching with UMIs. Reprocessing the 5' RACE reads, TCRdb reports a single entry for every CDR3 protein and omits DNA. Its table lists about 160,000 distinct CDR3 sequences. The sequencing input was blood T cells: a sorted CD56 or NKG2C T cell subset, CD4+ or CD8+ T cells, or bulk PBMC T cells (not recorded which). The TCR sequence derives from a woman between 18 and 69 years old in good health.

CDR3 loop: CASSLGFDSNQPQHF. V is TRBV5-6 and J is TRBJ1-5. Germline V gene data show CDR1 as SGHDT and CDR2 as YYEEEE. The CDR3 runs 15 residues.